The entry below gives a single T cell receptor beta chain sequence along with its context. V shed 6 bases and J shed 2 bases, with 11 bases lying between them. Germline values: CDR1 LNHNV, CDR2 YYDKDF (reference sequence). This CDR3 contains 13 residues. The data originate from a study of T-cell memory formation after mild COVID-19. Via MiXCR, TCRdb re-called the 5' RACE reads, giving one row per CDR3 protein. The sample holds about 100,000 distinct CDR3 sequences, 11% seen once. Sequenced input: PBMCs or a T cell subset sorted from them (not recorded which). This rearrangement joins TRBV15 to TRBJ2-7; tentatively, D is TRBD1 or TRBD2 (5 bases each). The sequence was collected from a man younger than 35 who had mild COVID-19 (a few samples of this study predate the infection). Cell type and time point are not known. The CDR3 coding sequence is TGTGCCACCAGTGGGGGTACCACCTACGAGCAGTACTTC. The encoded protein is CATSGGTTYEQYF.